The present entry profiles one TCR beta chain with its context. The sample originates from a study of metastatic and nonmetastatic thyroid tumors. No patient had received any treatment before thyroid surgery. This CDR3 region has 16 residues. Germline V gene sequence: CDR1 SGHRS, CDR2 YFSETQ. The V and J ends lost 0 bases and 0 bases respectively, with 12 bases between them. TCRdb re-clonotyped the PCR reads via MiXCR. There are around 23,000 clones in the sample; roughly 23% occur only once, and approximately 13% lies in the top ten. Input material: tumor tissue. The chain recombines TRBV5-1 with TRBJ1-1; D remains unclear. The receptor's source is a female donor with papillary thyroid cancer or a benign thyroid nodule (not recorded which). Some clones in this sample may be carry-over from other donors' samples. CDR3 protein: CASSLVTRALNTEAFF. In nucleotides, the CDR3 is TGCGCCAGCAGCTTGGTTACGAGGGCCTTGAACACTGAAGCTTTCTTT.